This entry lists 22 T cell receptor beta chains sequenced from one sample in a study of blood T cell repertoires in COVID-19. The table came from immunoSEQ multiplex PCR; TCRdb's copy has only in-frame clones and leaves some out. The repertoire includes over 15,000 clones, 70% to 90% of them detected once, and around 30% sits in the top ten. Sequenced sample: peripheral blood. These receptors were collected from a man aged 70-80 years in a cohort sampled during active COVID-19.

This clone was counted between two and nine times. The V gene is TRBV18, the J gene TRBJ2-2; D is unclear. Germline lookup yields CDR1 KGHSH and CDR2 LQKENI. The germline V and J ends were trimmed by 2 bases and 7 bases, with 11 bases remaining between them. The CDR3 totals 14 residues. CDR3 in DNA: TGTGCCAGCTCACCAGATTTCACAGACGGGGAGCTGTTTTTT. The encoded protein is CASSPDFTDGELFF.

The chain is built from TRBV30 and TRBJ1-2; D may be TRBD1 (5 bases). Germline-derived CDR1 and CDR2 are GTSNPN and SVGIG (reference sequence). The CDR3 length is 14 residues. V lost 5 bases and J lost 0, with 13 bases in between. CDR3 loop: CAWGAGFPNYGYTF. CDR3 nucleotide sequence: TGTGCCTGGGGTGCAGGGTTTCCTAACTATGGCTACACCTTC.

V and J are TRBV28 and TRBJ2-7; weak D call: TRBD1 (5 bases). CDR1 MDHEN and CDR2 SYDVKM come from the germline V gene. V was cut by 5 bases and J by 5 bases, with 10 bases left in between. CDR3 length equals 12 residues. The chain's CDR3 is CASSRGFHEQYF. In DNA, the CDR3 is TGTGCCAGCAGTAGGGGATTCCACGAGCAGTACTTC.

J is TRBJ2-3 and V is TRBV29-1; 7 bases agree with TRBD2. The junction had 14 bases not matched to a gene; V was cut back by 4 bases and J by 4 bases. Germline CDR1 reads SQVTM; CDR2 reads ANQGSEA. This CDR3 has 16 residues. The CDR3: CSVAGMRTSPADTQYF. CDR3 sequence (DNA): TGCAGCGTTGCAGGTATGCGGACTAGTCCCGCAGATACGCAGTATTTT.

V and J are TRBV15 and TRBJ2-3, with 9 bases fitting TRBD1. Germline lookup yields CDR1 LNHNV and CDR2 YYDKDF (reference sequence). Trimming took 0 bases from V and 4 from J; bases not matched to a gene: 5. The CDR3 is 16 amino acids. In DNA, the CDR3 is TGTGCCACCAGCAGAGACGGGACAGGGTCCCCAGATACGCAGTATTTT. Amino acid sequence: CATSRDGTGSPDTQYF.

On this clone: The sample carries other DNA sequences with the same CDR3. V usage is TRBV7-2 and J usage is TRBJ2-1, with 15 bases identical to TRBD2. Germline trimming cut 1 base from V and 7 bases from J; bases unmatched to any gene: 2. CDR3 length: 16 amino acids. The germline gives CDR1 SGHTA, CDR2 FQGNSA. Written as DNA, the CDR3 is TGTGCCAGCAGCTTAGAGGGGACTAGCGGGAGGAATGAGCAGTTCTTC. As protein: CASSLEGTSGRNEQFF.

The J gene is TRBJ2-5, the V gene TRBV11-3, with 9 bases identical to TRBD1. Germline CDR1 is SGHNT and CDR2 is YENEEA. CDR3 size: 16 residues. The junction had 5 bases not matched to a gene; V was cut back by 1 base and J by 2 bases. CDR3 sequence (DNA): TGTGCCAGCAGCTTAGGAGGACAGGGGCCGCAAGAGACCCAGTACTTC. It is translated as CASSLGGQGPQETQYF.

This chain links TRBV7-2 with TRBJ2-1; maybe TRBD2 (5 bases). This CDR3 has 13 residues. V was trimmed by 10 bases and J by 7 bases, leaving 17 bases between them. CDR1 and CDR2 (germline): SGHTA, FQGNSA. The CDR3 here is CATNPVLGNEQFF. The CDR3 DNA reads TGTGCCACCAATCCCGTACTAGGAAATGAGCAGTTCTTC.

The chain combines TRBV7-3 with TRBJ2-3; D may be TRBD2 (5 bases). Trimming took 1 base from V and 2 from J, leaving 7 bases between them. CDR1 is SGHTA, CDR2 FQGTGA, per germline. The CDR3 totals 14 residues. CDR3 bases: TGTGCCAGCAGCTTAAATGACTACACAGATACGCAGTATTTT. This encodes CASSLNDYTDTQYF.

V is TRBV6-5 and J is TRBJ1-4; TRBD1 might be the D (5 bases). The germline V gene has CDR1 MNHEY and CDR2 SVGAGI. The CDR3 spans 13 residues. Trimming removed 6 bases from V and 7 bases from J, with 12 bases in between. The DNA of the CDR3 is TGTGCCAGCAGAAAAGCGGGGGGTGAAAAACTGTTTTTT. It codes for CASRKAGGEKLFF.

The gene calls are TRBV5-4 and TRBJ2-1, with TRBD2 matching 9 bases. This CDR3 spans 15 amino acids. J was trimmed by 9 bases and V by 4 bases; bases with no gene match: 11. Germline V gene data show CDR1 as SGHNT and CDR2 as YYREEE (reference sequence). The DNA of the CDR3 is TGTGCCAGCAGCCCAGGGAGCGGGAGGTTCAGTGAGCAGTTCTTC. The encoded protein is CASSPGSGRFSEQFF.

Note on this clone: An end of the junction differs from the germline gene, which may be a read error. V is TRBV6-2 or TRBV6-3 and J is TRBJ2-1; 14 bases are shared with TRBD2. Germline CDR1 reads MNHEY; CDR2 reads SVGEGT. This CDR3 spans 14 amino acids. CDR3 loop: CASSYSGTSGRSIF. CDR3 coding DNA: TGTGCCAGCAGTTACTCGGGGACTAGCGGGAGAAGCATCTTC.

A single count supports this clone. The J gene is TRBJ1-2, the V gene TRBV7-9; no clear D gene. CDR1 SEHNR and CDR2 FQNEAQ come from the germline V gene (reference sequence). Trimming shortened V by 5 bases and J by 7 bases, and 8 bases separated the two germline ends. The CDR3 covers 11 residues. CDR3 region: CASSEQPGYTF. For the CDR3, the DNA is TGTGCCAGCAGCGAACAACCTGGCTACACCTTC.

The DNA for the CDR3 is TGTGCCAGCAGAACAACCGGGACAGGGGGCGAGAAGACCCAGTACTTC. This translates into CASRTTGTGGEKTQYF. The rearrangement links TRBV13 to TRBJ2-5, with TRBD1 matching 12 bases. In germline, CDR1 is PRHDT, CDR2 FYEKMQ (reference sequence). The trim removed 6 bases at V and 6 bases at J, leaving 11 bases unmatched. This CDR3 is 16 amino acids long.

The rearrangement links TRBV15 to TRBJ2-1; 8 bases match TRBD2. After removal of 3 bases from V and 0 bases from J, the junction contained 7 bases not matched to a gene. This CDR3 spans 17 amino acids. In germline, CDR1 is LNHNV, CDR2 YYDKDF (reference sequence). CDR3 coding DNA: TGTGCCACCAGCAGGGGCAGGACTAGCAGCTCCTACAATGAGCAGTTCTTC. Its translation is CATSRGRTSSSYNEQFF.

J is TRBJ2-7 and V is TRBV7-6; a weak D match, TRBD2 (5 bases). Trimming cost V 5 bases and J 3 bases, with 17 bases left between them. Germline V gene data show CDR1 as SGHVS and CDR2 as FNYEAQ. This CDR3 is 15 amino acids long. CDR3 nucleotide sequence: TGTGCCAGCAGCCGGACTGCCGTGCCTGACTACGAGCAGTACTTC. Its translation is CASSRTAVPDYEQYF.

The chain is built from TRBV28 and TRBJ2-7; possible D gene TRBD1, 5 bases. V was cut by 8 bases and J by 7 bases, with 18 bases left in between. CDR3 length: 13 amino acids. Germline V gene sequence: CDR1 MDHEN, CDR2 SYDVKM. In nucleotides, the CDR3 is TGTGCCAGCTCAGGATGGCAGGGAAGGGAGCAGTACTTC. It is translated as CASSGWQGREQYF.

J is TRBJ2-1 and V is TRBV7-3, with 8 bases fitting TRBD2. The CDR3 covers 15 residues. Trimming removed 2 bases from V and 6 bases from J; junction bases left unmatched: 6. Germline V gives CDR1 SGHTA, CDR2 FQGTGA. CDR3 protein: CASSLSGGRSNEQFF. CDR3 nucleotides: TGTGCCAGCAGCTTATCGGGCGGGAGGAGCAATGAGCAGTTCTTC.

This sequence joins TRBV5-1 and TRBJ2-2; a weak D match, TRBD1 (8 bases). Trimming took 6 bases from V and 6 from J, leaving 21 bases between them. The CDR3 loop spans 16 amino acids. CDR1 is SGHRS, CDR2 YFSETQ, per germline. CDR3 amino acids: CASTQHRGGYAGELFF. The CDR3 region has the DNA TGCGCCAGCACTCAACACAGGGGGGGTTACGCCGGGGAGCTGTTTTTT.

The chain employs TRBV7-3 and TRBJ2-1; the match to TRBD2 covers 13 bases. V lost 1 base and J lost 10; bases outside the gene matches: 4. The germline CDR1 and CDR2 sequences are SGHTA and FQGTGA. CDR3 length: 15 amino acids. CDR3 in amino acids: CASSLMTSGRSEQFF. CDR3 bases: TGTGCCAGCAGCTTAATGACTAGCGGGAGGTCGGAGCAGTTCTTC. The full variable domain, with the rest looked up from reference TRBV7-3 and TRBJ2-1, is GAGVSQTPSNKVTEKGKYVELRCDPISGHTALYWYRQSLGQGPEFLIYFQGTGAADDSGLPNDRFFAVRPEGSVSTLKIQRTERGDSAVYLCASSLMTSGRSEQFFGPGTRLTVL.

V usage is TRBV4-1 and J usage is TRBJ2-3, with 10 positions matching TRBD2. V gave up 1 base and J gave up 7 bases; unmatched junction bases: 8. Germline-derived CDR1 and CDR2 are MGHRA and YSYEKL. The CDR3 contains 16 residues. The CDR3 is CASSQATSGIFNTQYF. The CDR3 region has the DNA TGCGCCAGCAGCCAAGCCACTAGCGGGATCTTTAATACGCAGTATTTT.

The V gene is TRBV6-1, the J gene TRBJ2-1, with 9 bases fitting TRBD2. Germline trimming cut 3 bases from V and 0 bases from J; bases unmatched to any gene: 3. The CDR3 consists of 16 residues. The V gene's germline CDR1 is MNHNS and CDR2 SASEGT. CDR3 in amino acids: CASSDAGGGSYNEQFF. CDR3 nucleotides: TGTGCCAGCAGTGACGCGGGAGGGGGCTCCTACAATGAGCAGTTCTTC.